In its sample, the clone carrying this TCR beta chain was seen once. Per the study methods: Nucleated cell counts were estimated from reference gene primer amplification. Assay: immunoSEQ multiplex PCR; the TCRdb copy retains only in-frame clones and omits some. From that table come the V and J calls and clone size; the DNA was used to work out D and trimming. The repertoire has some 250,000 clones, approximately 90% of them found once; the top ten carry about 2.3%. These data come from a study of blood T cell repertoires in COVID-19. Overall study context: The study drew acute and convalescent COVID-19 samples from the United States, Italy and Spain. Nucleic acid was either cDNA or gDNA, and it came from T cells, B-cell-depleted T cells, or PBMCs.

Germline V gene lookup returns CDR1 SEHNR and CDR2 FQNEAQ (reference sequence). Between the trimmed V and J ends, which lost 1 base and 4 bases, there was a span of 7 bases. This CDR3 has 13 residues. The study recruited people aged 18 to 89 years across 20 to 30 US areas. The sequence derives from a woman aged 40 to 50 with acute COVID-19. The source material was PBMCs or T cells enriched from blood (not recorded which). This chain connects TRBV7-9 to TRBJ2-5; maybe TRBD2 (5 bases). In DNA form, the CDR3 reads TGTGCCAGCAGCTTAGAGCGGACAGAGACCCAGTACTTC. This codes for CASSLERTETQYF.